The T cell receptor beta chain under discussion was sequenced for a study of cytotoxic CD8 clonotypes in ibrutinib-treated CLL. Study background: A median roughly twelve months of treatment, range 6 to 36, preceded the collection of response samples.

Measured with immunoSEQ multiplex PCR; TCRdb has only the in-frame clones, and not every one. This table holds approximately 330,000 clones, more than 65% found once. Whole-study results and caveats: Treatment saw public clonotypes, which were uncommon, either contract or stay stable.

The authors obtained 1.5 to 2.5 micrograms of genomic DNA from cryopreserved PBMCs for TCR beta libraries. To note about this clone: What it recognizes is unknown.

The CDR3 is made up of 15 amino acids. After removal of 4 bases from V and 1 base from J, the junction contained 4 bases not matched to a gene. CDR1 and CDR2 (germline): SEHNR, FQNEAQ (reference sequence). This clonotype originated in a human donor with chronic lymphocytic leukemia. The chain links TRBV7-9 to TRBJ2-7, with 10 bases that match TRBD1. The sample consisted of PBMCs, taken before ibrutinib treatment. CDR3 nucleotide sequence: TGTGCCAGCAGCTCAGACAGGGGGCTTTCCTACGAGCAGTACTTC. Amino acid sequence: CASSSDRGLSYEQYF.